This passage covers 11 T cell receptor beta chains from one sample sequenced in a study of blood T cell repertoires in COVID-19. Measured with immunoSEQ multiplex PCR; TCRdb has only the in-frame clones, and not every one. The sample holds 100,000 to 150,000 clones, around 87% seen once. What was sequenced was peripheral blood. The receptor set was obtained from a man over 45 with active COVID-19.

The J gene is TRBJ2-4, the V gene TRBV6-2 or TRBV6-3; D possibly corresponds to TRBD1 (6 bases). The CDR3 has 17 amino acids. V was pared by 1 base and J by 7 bases, with 20 bases between. The germline V gene encodes CDR1 MNHEY and CDR2 SVGEGT. The CDR3 nucleotides read TGTGCCAGCAGTTACTTGGAACACATCAGGGGTGGGAACATTCAGTACTTC. Encoded protein: CASSYLEHIRGGNIQYF.

J is TRBJ1-4 and V is TRBV2; TRBD1 is a possible D gene (6 bases). Trimming took off 5 bases at V and 8 bases at J, with 9 bases between the two ends. The CDR3 covers 12 residues. CDR1 and CDR2 from the germline V gene are SNHLY and FYNNEI. CDR3 protein: CASSFQGEKLFF. CDR3 DNA: TGTGCCAGCAGTTTTCAGGGGGAAAAACTGTTTTTT.

V gene TRBV6-5 combines with J gene TRBJ1-2; unclear D gene. Deletions cut 7 bases from V and 6 bases from J, with 9 bases between. The CDR3 runs to 11 residues. Germline CDR1 and CDR2: MNHEY and SVGAGI. The CDR3: CASTGGNGYTF. CDR3 in DNA: TGTGCCAGCACCGGAGGAAATGGCTACACCTTC.

This chain joins TRBV5-1 and TRBJ2-2, with D uncertain. The germline CDR1 and CDR2 sequences are SGHRS and YFSETQ. The V end lost 7 bases, the J end lost 3 bases, and 13 bases lay between the germline ends. The CDR3 consists of 14 residues. The CDR3 spells CASCKILDTGELFF. Written as DNA, the CDR3 is TGCGCCAGCTGTAAAATCCTCGACACCGGGGAGCTGTTTTTT.

The V gene is TRBV7-2, the J gene TRBJ2-1; 8 bases are a match to TRBD2. Trimming at V came to 1 base and at J to 5 bases, leaving 13 bases not matched to a gene. Germline V gene data show CDR1 as SGHTA and CDR2 as FQGNSA. This CDR3 is built from 18 residues. For the CDR3, the DNA is TGTGCCAGCAGCTTAGAGCACGCGGGGGGCATCAAGGACAATGAGCAGTTCTTC. Protein sequence: CASSLEHAGGIKDNEQFF.

The chain combines TRBV19 with TRBJ2-7, with a tentative D call TRBD1 (6 bases). This CDR3 has 11 residues. Trimming shortened V by 10 bases and J by 5 bases, and 12 bases separated the two germline ends. Germline CDR1 reads LNHDA; CDR2 reads SQIVND (reference sequence). The CDR3 DNA reads as TGTGCCACAGGGGCAGCCAACGAGCAGTACTTC. This gives the protein CATGAANEQYF.

This chain joins TRBV9 and TRBJ1-2; D not certain. The germline V gene has CDR1 SGDLS and CDR2 YYNGEE. CDR3 length: 14 residues. V was shortened by 6 bases and J by 8 bases, with 20 bases between the two germline ends. The CDR3 bases are TGTGCCAGCACCCCGGAGGCCGGGCCGGGCGGCTACACCTTC. It is translated as CASTPEAGPGGYTF.

The chain couples TRBV12-5 to TRBJ1-3; D not resolved. The CDR3 contains 14 residues. Per germline, CDR1 LGHNT and CDR2 FRNRAP. The germline V and J ends were trimmed by 3 bases and 2 bases, with 8 bases remaining between them. CDR3 loop: CASGLTGAGNTIYF. CDR3 in DNA: TGTGCTAGTGGTTTAACCGGGGCTGGAAACACCATATATTTT.

The chain couples TRBV30 to TRBJ1-5; TRBD1 is a possible D gene (6 bases). Germline CDR1 and CDR2: GTSNPN and SVGIG (reference sequence). This CDR3 is built from 13 residues. The V end was cut by 5 bases, the J end by 1 base, with 9 bases between. CDR3 nucleotides: TGTGCCTGGTCTACAGGGAGCAATCAGCCCCAGCATTTT. This encodes CAWSTGSNQPQHF.

The chain is built from TRBV5-5 and TRBJ2-1; D not resolved. The CDR3 loop spans 15 amino acids. Germline assignment: CDR1 SGHKS and CDR2 YYEKEE (reference sequence). V gave up 4 bases and J gave up 0 bases, with 11 bases separating them. The CDR3 bases are TGTGCCAGCAGCCTAACACCTAGCTCCTACAATGAGCAGTTCTTC. Amino acid sequence: CASSLTPSSYNEQFF.

The genes are TRBV9 and TRBJ2-3; 8 bases map to TRBD2. The CDR3 is 14 amino acids. Trimming took 5 bases from V and 4 from J; bases not matched to a gene: 6. Per germline, CDR1 SGDLS and CDR2 YYNGEE. The CDR3 region is CASSLAGPPDTQYF. CDR3 sequence (DNA): TGTGCCAGCAGTTTAGCGGGGCCGCCAGATACGCAGTATTTT.